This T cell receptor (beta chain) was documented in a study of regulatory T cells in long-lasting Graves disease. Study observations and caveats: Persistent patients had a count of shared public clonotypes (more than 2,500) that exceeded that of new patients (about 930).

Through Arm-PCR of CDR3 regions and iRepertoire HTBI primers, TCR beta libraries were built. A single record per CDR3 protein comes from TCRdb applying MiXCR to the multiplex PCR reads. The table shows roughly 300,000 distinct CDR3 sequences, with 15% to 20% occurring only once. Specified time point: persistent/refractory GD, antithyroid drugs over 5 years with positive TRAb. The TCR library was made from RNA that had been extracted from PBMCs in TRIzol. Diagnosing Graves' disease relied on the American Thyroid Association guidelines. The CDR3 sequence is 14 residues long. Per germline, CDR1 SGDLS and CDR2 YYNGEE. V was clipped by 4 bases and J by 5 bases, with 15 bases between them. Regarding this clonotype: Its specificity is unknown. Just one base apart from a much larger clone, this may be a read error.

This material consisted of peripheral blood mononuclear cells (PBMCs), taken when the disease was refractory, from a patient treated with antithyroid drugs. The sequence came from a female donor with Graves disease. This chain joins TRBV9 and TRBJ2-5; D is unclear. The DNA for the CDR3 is TGTGCCAGCAGCCAAGACGGAGTATCCGAGACCCAGTACTTC. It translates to CASSQDGVSETQYF.